This entry features one TCR beta chain sequence. Sequence at one end of the junction differs from germline and may be a read error. The sample comes from a study of regulatory T cells in long-lasting Graves disease. Libraries of TCR beta came from iRepertoire HTBI primers plus Arm-PCR of CDR3 regions. TCRdb analysed the multiplex PCR reads with MiXCR anew, one entry per CDR3 protein. The data contain approximately 540,000 distinct CDR3 sequences, approximately 12% of them seen just once; the ten biggest clones take up 7.5% to 9%. The time point: newly diagnosed GD, antithyroid drugs for less than 3 months. PBMC-derived RNA was used for the TCR library. By American Thyroid Association guidelines, Graves' disease was diagnosed in the cohort. In germline, CDR1 is KGHSH, CDR2 LQKENI. The CDR3 runs 13 residues. The data were also submitted as part of a second study, on T cells in Graves' hyperthyroidism and ophthalmopathy. That work contributes: Graves' hyperthyroidism qualified as stable when ophthalmopathy did not progress within 18 months. First-round RT-PCR with HTBI primers amplified the TCR CDR3 region.

Sequences were derived from peripheral blood mononuclear cells (PBMCs), sampled at new diagnosis, from a patient treated with antithyroid drugs. The chain recombines TRBV18 with TRBJ2-7; D not certain. The clonotype was recovered from a woman aged 25-40 years with Graves disease. CDR3: CASSPPASYGQYF. Here the CDR3 DNA reads TGTGCCAGCTCACCACCGGCGTCCTACGGGCAGTACTTC.